Listed below are T cell receptor beta chains from one sample, sequenced in a study of beta chain features in type 1 diabetes. Here immunoSEQ multiplex PCR was the method, and the copy in TCRdb shows in-frame clones only, minus some. The repertoire includes about 150,000 clones, around a tenth of them detected once, and roughly 0.7% sits in the top ten. The sequencing input was central memory CD4+ T cells from blood. These receptors came from a man between 18 and 35 years old in good health. CDR3s include the opening cysteine and the closing phenylalanine or tryptophan. Each record gives: V gene, clone size, D gene, J gene, CDR3 protein, CDR3 DNA. The D gene is left open where the match is weak. Not all rows give a size; the values are once, few, many and, for expanded clones, a class.

V: TRBV7-2
size: few
D: .
J: TRBJ2-2
CDR3: CASSIQGTGELFF
DNA: TGTGCCAGCAGCATACAGGGCACCGGGGAGCTGTTTTTT

V: TRBV29-1
size: many
D: TRBD1
J: TRBJ2-7
CDR3: CSVGGQGASYEQYF
DNA: TGCAGCGTAGGCGGACAGGGGGCCTCCTACGAGCAGTACTTC

V: TRBV21-1
size: .
D: .
J: TRBJ1-6
CDR3: CASLKTGAPLSSYNSPLHF
DNA: TGTGCCAGCCTTAAGACAGGTGCCCCTTTAAGCTCCTATAATTCACCCCTCCACTTT

V: TRBV10-1
size: .
D: TRBD1
J: TRBJ2-3
CDR3: CASRLGQRETDTQYF
DNA: TGCGCCAGCAGACTGGGACAGAGGGAAACAGATACGCAGTATTTT

V: TRBV19
size: .
D: TRBD2
J: TRBJ2-5
CDR3: CASSIAGGTQYF
DNA: TGTGCCAGTAGTATAGCGGGGGGGACCCAGTACTTC

V: TRBV4-2
size: .
D: .
J: TRBJ1-6
CDR3: CASSQDSRAPNSPLHF
DNA: TGTGCCAGCAGCCAAGATTCCAGGGCACCTAATTCACCCCTCCACTTT

V: TRBV2
size: .
D: TRBD2
J: TRBJ2-1
CDR3: CASSPLTSGGTNEQFF
DNA: TGTGCCAGCAGTCCACTGACTAGCGGGGGGACCAATGAGCAGTTCTTC

V: TRBV4-3
size: .
D: TRBD2
J: TRBJ2-5
CDR3: CASSQEGAGGETQYF
DNA: TGCGCCAGCAGCCAAGAGGGGGCGGGGGGAGAGACCCAGTACTTC

V: TRBV7-8
size: .
D: .
J: TRBJ1-1
CDR3: CASSLVRDRVAEAFF
DNA: TGTGCCAGCAGCTTAGTGAGGGATCGGGTTGCTGAAGCTTTCTTT

V: TRBV27
size: few
D: .
J: TRBJ2-5
CDR3: CASSPRQGETQYF
DNA: TGTGCCAGCAGTCCCCGGCAGGGGGAGACCCAGTACTTC

V: TRBV11-2
size: .
D: TRBD1
J: TRBJ1-2
CDR3: CASSLGRDRGSEGYTF
DNA: TGTGCCAGCAGCTTGGGACGGGACAGGGGTTCGGAGGGCTACACCTTC

V: TRBV15
size: few
D: TRBD1
J: TRBJ1-2
CDR3: CATSRGGRGPNYGYTF
DNA: TGTGCCACCAGCAGAGGAGGCAGGGGGCCAAACTATGGCTACACCTTC

V: TRBV6-5
size: .
D: TRBD1
J: TRBJ1-3
CDR3: CASTSGQGLNTIYF
DNA: TGTGCCAGCACGAGCGGACAGGGATTAAACACCATATATTTT

V: TRBV30
size: few
D: TRBD2
J: TRBJ2-1
CDR3: CAWSVTSGDAIEQFF
DNA: TGTGCCTGGAGTGTAACTAGCGGGGATGCGATCGAGCAGTTCTTC

V: TRBV7-9
size: few
D: .
J: TRBJ1-2
CDR3: CASSPSGIGGYTF
DNA: TGTGCCAGCAGTCCTAGCGGGATTGGTGGCTACACCTTC

V: TRBV27
size: .
D: TRBD1
J: TRBJ1-5
CDR3: CASSSRTGDQPQHF
DNA: TGTGCCAGCAGTTCTCGGACAGGGGATCAGCCCCAGCATTTT

V: TRBV2
size: .
D: TRBD2
J: TRBJ2-5
CDR3: CASSATSGGETQYF
DNA: TGTGCCAGCAGTGCAACTAGCGGGGGGGAGACCCAGTACTTC

V: TRBV2
size: few
D: .
J: TRBJ2-1
CDR3: CASRVRGDLRDEQFF
DNA: TGTGCCAGCAGGGTCAGGGGGGACCTCCGGGATGAGCAGTTCTTC

V: TRBV25-1
size: few
D: TRBD2
J: TRBJ2-6
CDR3: CASSAGLAGVSGANVLTF
DNA: TGTGCCAGCAGTGCAGGACTAGCGGGGGTCTCTGGGGCCAACGTCCTGACTTTC

V: TRBV27
size: few
D: .
J: TRBJ2-3
CDR3: CASGSWRGKDTQYF
DNA: TGTGCCAGCGGCTCATGGCGGGGTAAAGATACGCAGTATTTT

V: TRBV7-2
size: few
D: TRBD2
J: TRBJ2-3
CDR3: CASSRGTSGGPDTQYF
DNA: TGTGCCAGCAGCCGGGGGACTAGCGGGGGGCCAGATACGCAGTATTTT

V: TRBV5-1
size: .
D: .
J: TRBJ1-4
CDR3: CASSLRQDNEKLFF
DNA: TGCGCCAGCAGCTTACGACAGGATAATGAAAAACTGTTTTTT

V: TRBV7-2
size: .
D: .
J: TRBJ2-1
CDR3: CASSLVRNEQFF
DNA: TGTGCCAGCAGCTTAGTTCGCAATGAGCAGTTCTTC

V: TRBV13
size: .
D: .
J: TRBJ2-5
CDR3: CASSLGPGAQYF
DNA: TGTGCCAGCAGCTTAGGCCCGGGGGCCCAGTACTTC

V: TRBV2
size: .
D: TRBD1
J: TRBJ1-2
CDR3: CASSLQQGFGYTF
DNA: TGTGCCAGCAGTTTACAACAGGGGTTCGGCTACACCTTC

V: TRBV5-5
size: few
D: .
J: TRBJ1-5
CDR3: CASSQDAGRNQPQHF
DNA: TGTGCCAGCAGCCAGGATGCAGGCCGTAATCAGCCCCAGCATTTT

V: TRBV29-1
size: .
D: TRBD2
J: TRBJ2-7
CDR3: CSAVTSGESYEQYF
DNA: TGCAGCGCCGTGACTAGCGGGGAATCCTACGAGCAGTACTTC

V: TRBV5-1
size: .
D: TRBD2
J: TRBJ2-7
CDR3: CASTPGLADSREQYF
DNA: TGCGCCAGCACGCCGGGACTAGCGGATTCTCGCGAGCAGTACTTC

V: TRBV9
size: .
D: .
J: TRBJ2-6
CDR3: CASTPVGGSGANVLTF
DNA: TGTGCCAGCACACCCGTGGGGGGTTCTGGGGCCAACGTCCTGACTTTC

V: TRBV9
size: .
D: .
J: TRBJ2-5
CDR3: CASSVAAGERLETQYF
DNA: TGTGCCAGCAGCGTAGCTGCAGGGGAGAGATTAGAGACCCAGTACTTC

V: TRBV5-6
size: many
D: .
J: TRBJ2-7
CDR3: CASSQAYEQYF
DNA: TGTGCCAGCAGCCAGGCCTACGAGCAGTACTTC

V: TRBV6-1
size: .
D: .
J: TRBJ1-5
CDR3: CASIQARLGNQPQHF
DNA: TGTGCCAGCATACAGGCCCGGTTGGGCAATCAGCCCCAGCATTTT

V: TRBV28
size: few
D: .
J: TRBJ1-2
CDR3: CASSLPGSNYGYTF
DNA: TGTGCCAGCAGTTTGCCAGGATCCAACTATGGCTACACCTTC

V: TRBV7-2
size: few
D: TRBD1
J: TRBJ2-5
CDR3: CASSPRDRGRETQYF
DNA: TGCGCCAGCAGCCCGCGGGACAGGGGGCGAGAGACCCAGTACTTC

V: TRBV30
size: many
D: .
J: TRBJ1-2
CDR3: CAWSLGQTYGYTF
DNA: TGTGCCTGGAGTCTGGGACAAACCTATGGCTACACCTTC

V: TRBV7-2
size: few
D: .
J: TRBJ2-1
CDR3: CASTLRRGEQFF
DNA: TGTGCCAGCACCCTAAGACGCGGCGAGCAGTTCTTC

V: TRBV4-1
size: once
D: TRBD1
J: TRBJ2-7
CDR3: CASSRSSGQGTDEQYF
DNA: TGTGCCAGCAGCCGGTCATCGGGACAGGGGACCGACGAGCAGTACTTC

V: TRBV4-3
size: .
D: .
J: TRBJ2-7
CDR3: CASSQAYIDSSYEQYF
DNA: TGCGCCAGCAGCCAAGCTTATATCGACAGCTCCTACGAGCAGTACTTC

V: TRBV6-5
size: few
D: .
J: TRBJ1-3
CDR3: CASSYSSGSSGNTIYF
DNA: TGTGCCAGCAGTTACTCCTCAGGCAGCTCTGGAAACACCATATATTTT

V: TRBV11-2
size: .
D: .
J: TRBJ1-4
CDR3: CASSPGGTNEKLFF
DNA: TGTGCCAGCAGCCCCGGCGGAACTAATGAAAAACTGTTTTTT

V: TRBV2
size: .
D: .
J: TRBJ2-7
CDR3: CASSPFYEQYF
DNA: TGTGCCAGCAGTCCCTTCTACGAGCAGTACTTC

V: TRBV5-1
size: few
D: .
J: TRBJ2-5
CDR3: CASSLYGGRETQYF
DNA: TGCGCCAGCAGCTTGTATGGCGGGCGGGAGACCCAGTACTTC

V: TRBV7-8
size: .
D: TRBD1
J: TRBJ1-1
CDR3: CASSLEGTGGTEAFF
DNA: TGTGCCAGCAGCTTAGAAGGGACAGGGGGGACTGAAGCTTTCTTT

V: TRBV19
size: few
D: .
J: TRBJ1-5
CDR3: CASSVNNQPQHF
DNA: TGTGCCAGTAGTGTAAACAATCAGCCCCAGCATTTT

V: TRBV11-2
size: .
D: TRBD1
J: TRBJ2-5
CDR3: CASSLGQGNRETQYF
DNA: TGTGCCAGCAGCTTGGGACAGGGGAACAGAGAGACCCAGTACTTC

V: TRBV19
size: few
D: TRBD1
J: TRBJ1-2
CDR3: CASYDRGYGYTF
DNA: TGTGCCAGTTACGACAGGGGGTATGGCTACACCTTC

V: TRBV28
size: few
D: .
J: TRBJ1-5
CDR3: CASRVFKGQPQHF
DNA: TGTGCCAGCAGGGTCTTCAAGGGGCAGCCGCAGCATTTT

V: TRBV7-6
size: .
D: .
J: TRBJ2-1
CDR3: CASNKVGGPEQFF
DNA: TGTGCCAGCAACAAAGTCGGGGGTCCTGAGCAGTTCTTC

V: TRBV30
size: many
D: .
J: TRBJ2-1
CDR3: CAWRAGATYNEQFF
DNA: TGTGCCTGGAGGGCAGGGGCTACATACAATGAGCAGTTCTTC

V: TRBV15
size: .
D: TRBD2
J: TRBJ2-1
CDR3: CATSREGGGASEQFF
DNA: TGTGCCACCAGCAGAGAGGGCGGGGGGGCTAGCGAGCAGTTCTTC